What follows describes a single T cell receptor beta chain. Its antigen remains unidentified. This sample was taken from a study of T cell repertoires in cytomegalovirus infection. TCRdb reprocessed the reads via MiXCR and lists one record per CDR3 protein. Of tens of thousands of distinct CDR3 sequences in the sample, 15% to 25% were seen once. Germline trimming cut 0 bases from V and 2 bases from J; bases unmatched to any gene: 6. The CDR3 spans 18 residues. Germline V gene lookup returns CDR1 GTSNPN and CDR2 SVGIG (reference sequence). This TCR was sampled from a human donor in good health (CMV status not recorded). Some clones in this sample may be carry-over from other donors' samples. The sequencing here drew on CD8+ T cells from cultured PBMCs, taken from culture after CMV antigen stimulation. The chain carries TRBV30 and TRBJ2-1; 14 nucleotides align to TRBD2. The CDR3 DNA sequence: TGTGCCTGGAGTGTATCCGGACTAGCGGGAGGCGCCTACAATGAGCAGTTCTTC. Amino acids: CAWSVSGLAGGAYNEQFF.